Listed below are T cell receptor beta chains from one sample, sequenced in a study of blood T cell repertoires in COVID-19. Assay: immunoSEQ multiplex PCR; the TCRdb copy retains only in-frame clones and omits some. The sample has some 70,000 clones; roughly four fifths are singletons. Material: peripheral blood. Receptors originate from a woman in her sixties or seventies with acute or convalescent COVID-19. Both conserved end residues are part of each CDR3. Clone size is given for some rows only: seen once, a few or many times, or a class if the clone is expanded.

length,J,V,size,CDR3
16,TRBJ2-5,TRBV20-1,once,CSASATRRDFQETQYF
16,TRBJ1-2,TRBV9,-,CASGPWDRGANYGYTF
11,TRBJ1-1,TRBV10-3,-,CAIAQGTEAFF
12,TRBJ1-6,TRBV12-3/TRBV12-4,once,CASMGGNSPLHF
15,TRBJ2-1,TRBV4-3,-,CASSQRIQVRNEQFF
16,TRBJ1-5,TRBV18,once,CASSPLDRGLYQPQHF
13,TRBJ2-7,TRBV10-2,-,CASSRGLYDEQYF
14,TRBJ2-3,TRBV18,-,CASSPAAGTDTQYF
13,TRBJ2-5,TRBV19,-,CASSTGPTETQYF
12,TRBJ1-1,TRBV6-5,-,CASKGVSTEAFF
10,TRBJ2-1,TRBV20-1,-,CSATRGEQFF
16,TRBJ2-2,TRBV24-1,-,CATSDSGRPGTGELFF
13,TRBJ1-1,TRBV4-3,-,CASSREQGTEAFF
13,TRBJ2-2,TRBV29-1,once,CSAGDRGTGELFF
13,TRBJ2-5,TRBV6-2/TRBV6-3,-,CASSLTGGQTQYF
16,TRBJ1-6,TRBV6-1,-,CASSVGRESYNSPLHF
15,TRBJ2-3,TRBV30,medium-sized,CAWSGTSGSRDTQYF
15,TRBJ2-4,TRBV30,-,CAWKGGWGAKNIQYF
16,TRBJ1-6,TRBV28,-,CASSMLRTVPNSPLHF
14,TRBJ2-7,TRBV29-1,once,CSVAEDSYSYEQYF
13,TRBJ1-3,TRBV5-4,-,CASSLGGGNTIYF
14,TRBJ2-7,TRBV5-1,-,CASSLGTSFYEQYF
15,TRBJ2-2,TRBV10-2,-,CASSSGFVGTGELFF
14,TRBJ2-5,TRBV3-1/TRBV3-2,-,CASSSGTVVQTQYF
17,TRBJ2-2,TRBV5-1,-,CASSLVLAGTNTGELFF
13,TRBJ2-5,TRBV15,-,CATSKTGIETQYF
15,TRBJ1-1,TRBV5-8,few,CASSWGVVLNTEAFF
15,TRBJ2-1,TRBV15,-,CATSNGLARKNEQFF
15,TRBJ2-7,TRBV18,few,CASSPNLSRGYEQYF
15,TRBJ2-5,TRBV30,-,CAWSRLATIQETQYF
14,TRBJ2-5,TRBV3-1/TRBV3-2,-,CASSAAGGRETQYF
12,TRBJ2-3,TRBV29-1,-,CSVGQISDTQYF
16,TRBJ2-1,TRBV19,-,CASSPPRAAGGDEQFF
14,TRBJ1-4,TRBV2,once,CASSDRGSDEKLFF
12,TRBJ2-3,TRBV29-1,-,CSVEDPRDTQYF
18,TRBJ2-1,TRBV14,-,CASSLGLAGVPYYNEQFF
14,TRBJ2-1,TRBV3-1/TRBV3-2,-,CASSQDSASNEQFF
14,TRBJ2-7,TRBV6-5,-,CASSTHRSSYEQYF
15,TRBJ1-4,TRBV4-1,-,CASSHPGGSNEKLFF
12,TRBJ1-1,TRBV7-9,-,CASSPRQGEAFF